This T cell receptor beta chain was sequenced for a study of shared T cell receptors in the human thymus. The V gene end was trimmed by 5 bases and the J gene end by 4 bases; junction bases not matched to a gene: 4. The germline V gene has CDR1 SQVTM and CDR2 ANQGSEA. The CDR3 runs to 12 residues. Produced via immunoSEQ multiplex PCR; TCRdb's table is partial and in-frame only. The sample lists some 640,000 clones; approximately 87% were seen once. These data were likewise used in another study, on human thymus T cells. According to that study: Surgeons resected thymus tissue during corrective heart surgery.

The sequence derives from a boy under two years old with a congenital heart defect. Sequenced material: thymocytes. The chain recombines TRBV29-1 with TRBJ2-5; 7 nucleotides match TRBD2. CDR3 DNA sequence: TGCAGCGTTTTAGCGGGCCCAGAGACCCAGTACTTC. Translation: CSVLAGPETQYF.